These T cell receptor beta chains were read from a single sample in a study of a mutant IDH1 vaccine in newly diagnosed glioma. The table came from immunoSEQ multiplex PCR; TCRdb's copy has only in-frame clones and leaves some out. The sample carries 60,000 to 85,000 clones, 79% recorded once. Sequencing used PBMCs, obtained from a glioma patient treated with radiotherapy, temozolomide or both. The receptor set was obtained from a man aged 45-60 years with glioma. The CDR3 runs from the conserved cysteine through the conserved F or W. Fields, in order: CDR3 length, J gene, V gene, D gene, clone size, CDR3 DNA, CDR3 protein. A D gene is named only where the DNA matches it firmly. Clone size is given for some rows only: seen once, a few or many times, or a class if the clone is expanded.

16 | TRBJ2-5 | TRBV5-4 | NA | NA | TGTGCCAGCAGCTTGGCTCAGAAGGCTAGCGTAGAGACCCAGTACTTC | CASSLAQKASVETQYF
13 | TRBJ2-7 | TRBV7-2 | NA | NA | TGTGCCAGCAGCTTTAGCCGGGATTCCGAGCAGTACTTC | CASSFSRDSEQYF
13 | TRBJ1-1 | TRBV4-1 | NA | NA | TGCGCCAGCAGCCAGGTCGGGGGAACTGAAGCTTTCTTT | CASSQVGGTEAFF
10 | TRBJ1-5 | TRBV28 | NA | few | TGTGCCAGCGGCGGTCAGCCCCAGCATTTT | CASGGQPQHF
13 | TRBJ2-1 | TRBV4-3 | NA | NA | TGCGCCAGCAGCCAAGTAGTATACAATGAGCAGTTCTTC | CASSQVVYNEQFF
13 | TRBJ2-1 | TRBV7-2 | TRBD1 | NA | TGTGCCAGCGGTGACAGGGGGCGCGATGAGCAGTTCTTC | CASGDRGRDEQFF
16 | TRBJ1-1 | TRBV25-1 | NA | NA | TGTGCCAGCAGTGAATATAATGGGGGGAGGGGTACTGAAGCTTTCTTT | CASSEYNGGRGTEAFF
11 | TRBJ1-2 | TRBV18 | NA | many | TGTGCCAGCTCACCTCGGACCCTCACAGACTTC | CASSPRTLTDF
14 | TRBJ1-6 | TRBV6-1 | NA | NA | TGTGCCAGCAGTGAGGGGGTCGTTAATTCACCCCTCCACTTT | CASSEGVVNSPLHF
14 | TRBJ2-7 | TRBV10-3 | TRBD1 | NA | TGTGCCACCGGTCGAGGACAGGGTCGGAGCGAGCAGTACTTC | CATGRGQGRSEQYF
17 | TRBJ2-5 | TRBV5-6 | NA | NA | TGTGCCAGCAGCTCCCAACGTACAGTAAATTTCGTGGAGACCCAGTACTTC | CASSSQRTVNFVETQYF
11 | TRBJ2-7 | TRBV20-1 | NA | NA | TGCAGTACAACAGACTCCTACGAGCAGTACTTC | CSTTDSYEQYF
14 | TRBJ1-2 | TRBV19 | NA | once | TGTGCCAGTAGGACGGGGGTAAGGGTTGGAGGCTACACCTTC | CASRTGVRVGGYTF
15 | TRBJ2-7 | TRBV6-1 | NA | NA | TGTGCCAGCATTCAAACTGGGCTCAGCTCCTACGAGCAGTACTTC | CASIQTGLSSYEQYF
15 | TRBJ2-2 | TRBV4-2 | NA | NA | TGTGCCAGCAGCCAACCTGGTTCGAACACCGGGGAGCTGTTTTTT | CASSQPGSNTGELFF
16 | TRBJ1-2 | TRBV30 | NA | NA | TGTGCCTGGAGTCCCCCTTTGAGTGCCCCTCTCTATGGCTACACCTTC | CAWSPPLSAPLYGYTF
13 | TRBJ2-1 | TRBV29-1 | NA | NA | TGCAGCGTTGAAGATTGGAGGGATAATGAGCAGTTCTTC | CSVEDWRDNEQFF